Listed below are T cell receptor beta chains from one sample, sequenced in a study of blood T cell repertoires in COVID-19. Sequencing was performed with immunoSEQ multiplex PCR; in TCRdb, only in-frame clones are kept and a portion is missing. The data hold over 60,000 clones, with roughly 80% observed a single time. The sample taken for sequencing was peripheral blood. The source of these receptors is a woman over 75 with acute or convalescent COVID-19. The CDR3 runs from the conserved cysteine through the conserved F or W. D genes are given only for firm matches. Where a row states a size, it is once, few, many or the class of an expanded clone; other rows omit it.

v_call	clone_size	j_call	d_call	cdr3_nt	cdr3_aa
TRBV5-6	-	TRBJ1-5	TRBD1	TGTGCCAGCAGCTTTTTTGGACAGGGCAATCAGCCCCAGCATTTT	CASSFFGQGNQPQHF
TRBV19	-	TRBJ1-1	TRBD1	TGTGCCAGTAGTGTAACAGGGGGTTCGAACACTGAAGCTTTCTTT	CASSVTGGSNTEAFF
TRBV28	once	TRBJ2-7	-	TGTGCCAGCAGTTTATGGATTGGATTGGAGGTCTCATACTACGAGCAGTACTTC	CASSLWIGLEVSYYEQYF
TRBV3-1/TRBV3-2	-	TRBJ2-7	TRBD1	TGTGCCAGCAGCCAAGGAGACCCCGGGACAGTTTCCTACGAGCAGTACTTC	CASSQGDPGTVSYEQYF
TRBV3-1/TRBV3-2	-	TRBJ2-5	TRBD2	TGTGCCAGCAGACGGATGGCGGGGGGGGCAGAGACCCAGTACTTC	CASRRMAGGAETQYF
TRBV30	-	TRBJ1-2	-	TGTGCCTGGAAATTAAAACTCGGGTCTGGCTACACCTTC	CAWKLKLGSGYTF
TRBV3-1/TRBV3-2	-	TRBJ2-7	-	TGTGCCAGCAGCCAAGTGAACAGGGGGGGGGAGCAGTACTTC	CASSQVNRGGEQYF
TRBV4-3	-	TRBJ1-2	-	TGCGCCAGCAGCCAAGTCTCAGGGCACCGTACCAACTATGGCTACACCTTC	CASSQVSGHRTNYGYTF
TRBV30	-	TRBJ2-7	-	TGTGCCTGGAGTTCAGGGTCTCGGTACGAGCAGTACTTC	CAWSSGSRYEQYF
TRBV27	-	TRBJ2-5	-	TGTGCCAGCAGTTTTACGGGAGAGACCCAGTACTTC	CASSFTGETQYF
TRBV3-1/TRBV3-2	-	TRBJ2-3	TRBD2	TGTGCCAGCAGCCCCCGGAGAGGGGCGGGAGGGCCTAATACGCAGTATTTT	CASSPRRGAGGPNTQYF
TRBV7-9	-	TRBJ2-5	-	TGTGCCAGCAGCTTAGCGGATGCGGGACCTAAGGAGACCCAGTACTTC	CASSLADAGPKETQYF
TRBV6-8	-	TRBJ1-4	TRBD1	TGTGCCAGCAGCTGGACAGGGTCCCTGTTTTTT	CASSWTGSLFF
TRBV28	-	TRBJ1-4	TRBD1	TGTGCCAGCAGTTTAGGGGACAGGGCTAATGAAAAACTGTTTTTT	CASSLGDRANEKLFF
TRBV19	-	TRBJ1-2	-	TGTGCCAGTACCTCGGACATTCAAGGGGCCGGGGGCTACACCTTC	CASTSDIQGAGGYTF
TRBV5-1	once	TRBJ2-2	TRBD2	TGCGCCAGCAGCTTCGCAGCGGGGGCCGGGGAGCTGTTTTTT	CASSFAAGAGELFF
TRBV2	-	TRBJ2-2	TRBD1	TGTGCCAGCAGACGGACAGGACCGAACACCGGGGAGCTGTTTTTT	CASRRTGPNTGELFF
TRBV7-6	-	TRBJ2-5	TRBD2	TGTGCCAGCAGCGAAAGGGAGCTAGCGGGACCTGGGGAGACCCAGTACTTC	CASSERELAGPGETQYF
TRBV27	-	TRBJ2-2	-	TGTGCCAGCAAGGACCAGGGATACACCGGGGAGCTGTTTTTT	CASKDQGYTGELFF
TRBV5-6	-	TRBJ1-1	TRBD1	TGTGCCAGCAGCTTGGGGACAGGGGCTGAAGCTTTCTTT	CASSLGTGAEAFF
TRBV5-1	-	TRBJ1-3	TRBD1	TGCGCCAGCAGCTTGGTGGGGACAGGGACTGGAAACACCATATATTTT	CASSLVGTGTGNTIYF
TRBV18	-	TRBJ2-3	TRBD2	TGTGCCAGCTCACCACGGAATAGCGGGGATGATACGCAGTATTTT	CASSPRNSGDDTQYF
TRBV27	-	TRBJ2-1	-	TGTGCCAGCAGTAACCTTGGGGGGTCTTACAATGAGCAGTTCTTC	CASSNLGGSYNEQFF
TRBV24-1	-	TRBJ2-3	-	TGTGCCACCAGTGACACCAGGAGCACAGATACGCAGTATTTT	CATSDTRSTDTQYF
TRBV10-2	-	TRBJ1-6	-	TGCGCCAGCACGGCAGGGGATTCACCCCTCCACTTT	CASTAGDSPLHF
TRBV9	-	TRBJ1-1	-	TGTGCCAGCAGCGTAACGGTGAACACTGAAGCTTTCTTT	CASSVTVNTEAFF
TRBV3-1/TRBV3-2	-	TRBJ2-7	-	TGTGCCAGCAGCCAAGTCGGGGGGCCGGGGGGCGAGCAGTACTTC	CASSQVGGPGGEQYF
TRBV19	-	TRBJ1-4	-	TGTGCCAGTAGTAACAGGAGCCCTAATGAAAAACTGTTTTTT	CASSNRSPNEKLFF
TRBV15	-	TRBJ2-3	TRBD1	TGTGCCACCAGCAGATCCGGGACAGGGGGCACAGATACGCAGTATTTT	CATSRSGTGGTDTQYF
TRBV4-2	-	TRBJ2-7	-	TGTGCCAGCAGCCAAGTAACGGGTGAGCAGTACTTC	CASSQVTGEQYF
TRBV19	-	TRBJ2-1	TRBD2	TGTGCCAGTAGTCCTAGGACTAGCGGGAGGTCCTACAATGAGCAGTTCTTC	CASSPRTSGRSYNEQFF
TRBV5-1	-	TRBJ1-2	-	TGCGCCAGCAGCTTGAGCCAGGCTAACTATGGCTACACCTTC	CASSLSQANYGYTF
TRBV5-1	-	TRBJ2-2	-	TGCGCCAGCAGCTTGGTTAGAAGAGGGCAGAACACCGGGGAGCTGTTTTTT	CASSLVRRGQNTGELFF
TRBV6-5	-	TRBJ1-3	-	TGTGCCAGCAGCACGGTCCTCTCTGGTGGAAACACCATATATTTT	CASSTVLSGGNTIYF
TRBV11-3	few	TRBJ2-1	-	TGTGCCAGCAGCGGAACGGGAGAGATTTACAATGAGCAGTTCTTC	CASSGTGEIYNEQFF
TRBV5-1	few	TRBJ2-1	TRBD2	TGCGCCAGCAGCTTCGGGACTAGCGCGGGGAATGAGCAGTTCTTC	CASSFGTSAGNEQFF
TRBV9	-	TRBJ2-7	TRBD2	TGTGCCAGCAGCGGACCCGGGACTAGTGGTAACCCAGCCTACGAGCAGTACTTC	CASSGPGTSGNPAYEQYF
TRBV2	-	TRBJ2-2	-	TGTGCCAGCAGTGAAGTAGCGCGGAACACCGGGGAGCTGTTTTTT	CASSEVARNTGELFF
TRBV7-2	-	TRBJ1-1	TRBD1	TGTGCCAGCGCACTGACGGACAGGGGGAGCACTGAAGCTTTCTTT	CASALTDRGSTEAFF
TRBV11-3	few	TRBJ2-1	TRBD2	TGTGCCAGCAGCTTAGATCTTGGCGGGAGAGCTTACAATGAGCAGTTCTTC	CASSLDLGGRAYNEQFF
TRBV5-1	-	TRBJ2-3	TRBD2	TGCGCCAGCAGCTTGGAACTAGCGGGAAGCGGTACGCAGTATTTT	CASSLELAGSGTQYF